This T cell receptor (beta chain) was retrieved from a study of blood T cell repertoires in COVID-19. About the study: Sources were T cells, B-cell-depleted T cells, or PBMCs; the material itself was cDNA or gDNA.

Trimming took 8 bases from V and 7 from J; bases not matched to a gene: 11. Per the germline V gene, CDR1 is SNHLY and CDR2 is FYNNEI. This CDR3 contains 15 residues. As processed by the authors: Amplification of reference gene primers provided the estimated nucleated cell counts. The method was immunoSEQ multiplex PCR; TCRdb's version includes in-frame clones alone and lacks a portion of them. Clone size and the V and J calls come from that table; the DNA yielded D and trimming. The data hold about 120,000 clones, with 90% observed a single time. The source material was peripheral blood. The receptor was isolated from a woman aged 55 to 70 with COVID-19, enrolled during active disease. This sequence joins TRBV2 and TRBJ1-6; 7 nucleotides agree with TRBD1. CDR3 DNA sequence: TGTGCCAGCCTCTTAGAACAGGGGAGCAATTCACCCCTCCACTTT. Translation: CASLLEQGSNSPLHF.